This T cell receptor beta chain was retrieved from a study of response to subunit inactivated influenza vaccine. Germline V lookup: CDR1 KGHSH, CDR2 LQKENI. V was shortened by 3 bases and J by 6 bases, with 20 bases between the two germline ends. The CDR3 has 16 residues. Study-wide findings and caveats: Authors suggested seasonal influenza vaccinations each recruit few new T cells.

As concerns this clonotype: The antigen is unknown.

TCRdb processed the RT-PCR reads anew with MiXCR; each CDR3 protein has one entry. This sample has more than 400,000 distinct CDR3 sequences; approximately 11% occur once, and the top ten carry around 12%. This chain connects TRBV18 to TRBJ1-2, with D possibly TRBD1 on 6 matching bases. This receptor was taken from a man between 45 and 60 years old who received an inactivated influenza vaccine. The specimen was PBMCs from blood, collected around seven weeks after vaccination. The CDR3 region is CASSPHPRTAGNGYTF. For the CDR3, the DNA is TGTGCCAGCTCACCCCACCCAAGGACAGCGGGTAATGGCTACACCTTC.